This TCR beta chain is drawn from a study of T-cell memory formation after mild COVID-19. Germline CDR1 SEHNR, CDR2 FQNEAQ (reference sequence). Trimming cost V 9 bases and J 4 bases, with 13 bases left between them. The CDR3 runs to 14 residues. General study findings and limits: Clones which contracted sat mainly in CM and EM if CD4+, and in EMRA if CD8+. The appearance of some responding clones in pre-infection memory suggested that cross-reactive memory joined.

TCRdb recomputed calls from the 5' RACE reads with MiXCR, one row per CDR3 protein. The data hold a few hundred thousand distinct CDR3 sequences, with roughly 15% observed a single time. Turning to this clonotype: Its antigen remains unidentified.

J is TRBJ2-6 and V is TRBV7-9, with D maybe TRBD1 (6 bases). The sequencing input was PBMCs or a T cell subset sorted from them (not recorded which). The TCR sequence derives from a man younger than 35 who had mild COVID-19 (a few samples of this study predate the infection). Cell type and time point are not known. The CDR3 DNA reads as TGTGCCAGGGCACAGGGTGCCGGGGCCAACGTCCTGACTTTC. Amino acids: CARAQGAGANVLTF.